This T cell receptor (beta chain) came from a study of T cell repertoires and Cas9 in healthy adults. Assay used: immunoSEQ multiplex PCR; TCRdb lists only in-frame clones, some missing. In the table there are 20,000 to 25,000 clones, 92% of which are singletons. The trim removed 0 bases at V and 4 bases at J, leaving 5 bases unmatched. The CDR3 contains 15 residues. The germline V gene encodes CDR1 ENHRY and CDR2 SYGVKD. The receptor was isolated from a human donor in good health. Sequenced input: CD4+ effector T cells (CD127+, CD25-, CD137-, CD154-) from PBMCs; culture status not recorded. This rearrangement joins TRBV10-3 to TRBJ1-2, with 7 positions matching TRBD1. As DNA, the CDR3 is TGTGCCATCAGTGAGTCATTACGGGACAGCTATGGCTACACCTTC. It specifies CAISESLRDSYGYTF.